This T cell receptor (beta chain) was sequenced in a study of CD8+ T cells in alopecia areata. Study context: For the treated group, dosing was oral tofacitinib at 5 to 10 mg twice daily.

V lost 2 bases to trimming and J lost 1 base, with 5 bases between them. CDR3 length: 13 amino acids. Germline-derived CDR1 and CDR2 are MGHDK and SYGVNS. Following RNA extraction, reverse transcription yielded cDNA that acted as the sequencing template. Data came from immunoSEQ multiplex PCR; TCRdb stores just in-frame clones and leaves some out. The sample gives about 150,000 clones, over 45% of which show up once; less than 8% is in the top ten. The sequence was obtained from a human donor with alopecia areata. This chain connects TRBV25-1 to TRBJ1-1; D is uncertain. The sequencing input was CD4+ T cells sorted from blood. The CDR3 nucleotides are TGTGCCAGCAGTGAACAGGAGAACACTGAAGCTTTCTTT. Its protein is CASSEQENTEAFF.